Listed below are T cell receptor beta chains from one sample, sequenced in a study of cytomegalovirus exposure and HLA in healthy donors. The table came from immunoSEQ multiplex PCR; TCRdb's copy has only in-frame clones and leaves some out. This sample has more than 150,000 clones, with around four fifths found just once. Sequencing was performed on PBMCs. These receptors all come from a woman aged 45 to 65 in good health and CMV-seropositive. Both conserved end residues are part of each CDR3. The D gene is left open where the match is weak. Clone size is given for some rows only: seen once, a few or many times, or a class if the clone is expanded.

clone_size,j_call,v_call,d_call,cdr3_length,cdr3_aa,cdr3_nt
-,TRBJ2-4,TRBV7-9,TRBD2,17,CSSSSLGRGEAKNIQYF,TGTTCCAGCAGCTCCCTTGGGCGGGGGGAAGCCAAAAACATTCAGTACTTC
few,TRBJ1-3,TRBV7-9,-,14,CSSSYDISGNTIYF,TGTTCCAGCAGCTACGACATATCTGGAAACACCATATATTTT
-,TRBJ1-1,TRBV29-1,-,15,CSVAIPGHQNTEAFF,TGCAGCGTTGCGATTCCGGGACATCAGAACACTGAAGCTTTCTTT
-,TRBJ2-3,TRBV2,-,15,CASSEEGGSTDTQYF,TGTGCCAGCAGTGAAGAAGGCGGGAGCACAGATACGCAGTATTTT
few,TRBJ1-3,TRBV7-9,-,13,CASRPRGANTIYF,TGTGCCAGCAGACCCCGCGGAGCGAACACCATATATTTT
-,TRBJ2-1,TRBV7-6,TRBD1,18,CASSLSFRGPRRENEQFF,TGTGCCAGCAGCTTATCGTTCAGGGGGCCTAGAAGGGAGAATGAGCAGTTCTTC
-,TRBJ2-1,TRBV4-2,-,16,CASSQEGGNYYNEQFF,TGTGCCAGCAGCCAAGAAGGCGGGAACTACTACAATGAGCAGTTCTTC
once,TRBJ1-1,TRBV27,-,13,CASIPGKGTEAFF,TGTGCCAGCATTCCGGGGAAGGGCACTGAAGCTTTCTTT
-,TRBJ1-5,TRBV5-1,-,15,CASKEGVNSNQPQHF,TGCGCCAGCAAAGAGGGGGTTAATAGCAATCAGCCCCAGCATTTT
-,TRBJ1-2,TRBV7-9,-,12,CASGGGLDGYTF,TGTGCCAGCGGCGGCGGCTTGGATGGCTACACCTTC
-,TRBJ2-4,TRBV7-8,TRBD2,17,CASSLALAGDGGGIQYF,TGTGCCAGCAGCTTAGCCCTAGCGGGAGATGGTGGGGGCATTCAGTACTTC
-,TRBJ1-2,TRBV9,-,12,CASSVGGFGYTF,TGTGCCAGCAGCGTTGGAGGGTTCGGCTACACCTTC
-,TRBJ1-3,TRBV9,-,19,CASTRGGEERRSGLNTIYF,TGTGCCAGCACACGGGGGGGGGAAGAGAGACGGTCTGGGCTAAACACCATATATTTT
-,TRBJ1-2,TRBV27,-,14,CASSTSGQLYGYTF,TGTGCCAGCAGTACGTCAGGACAGCTCTATGGCTACACCTTC
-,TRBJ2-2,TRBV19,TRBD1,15,CASNSGQGNTGELFF,TGTGCCAGTAACTCGGGACAGGGCAACACCGGGGAGCTGTTTTTT
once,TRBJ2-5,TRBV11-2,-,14,CASSRQAFQETQYF,TGTGCCAGCAGCAGACAGGCATTTCAAGAGACCCAGTACTTC
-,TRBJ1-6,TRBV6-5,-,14,CASSSKRYNSPLHF,TGTGCCAGCAGTTCCAAACGGTATAATTCACCCCTCCACTTT
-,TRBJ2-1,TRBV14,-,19,CASSLLFAGTRPKNNEQFF,TGTGCCAGCAGCCTACTATTTGCCGGGACACGCCCTAAGAACAATGAGCAGTTCTTC
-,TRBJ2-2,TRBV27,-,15,CASSLGQGPPGELFF,TGTGCCAGCAGTTTAGGGCAGGGGCCCCCCGGGGAGCTGTTTTTT
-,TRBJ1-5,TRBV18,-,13,CASSPVEGSAQHF,TGTGCCAGCTCACCGGTCGAGGGATCGGCCCAGCATTTT
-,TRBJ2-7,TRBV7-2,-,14,CASSLGGISYEQYF,TGTGCCAGCAGCCTCGGGGGTATCTCCTACGAGCAGTACTTC
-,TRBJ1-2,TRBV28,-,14,CASSSPGSNYGYTF,TGTGCCAGCAGTAGTCCCGGGAGTAACTATGGCTACACCTTC
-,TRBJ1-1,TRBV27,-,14,CASSSWGGGTEAFF,TGTGCCAGCAGTTCCTGGGGGGGCGGCACTGAAGCTTTCTTT
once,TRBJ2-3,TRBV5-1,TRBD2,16,CASSWGLAGGGDTQYF,TGCGCCAGCAGCTGGGGACTAGCGGGGGGCGGAGATACGCAGTATTTT
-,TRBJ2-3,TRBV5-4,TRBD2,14,CASSDQRGEDTQYF,TGTGCCAGCAGCGATCAGCGGGGGGAAGATACGCAGTATTTT
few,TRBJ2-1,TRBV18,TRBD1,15,CASSPSTGIVNEQFF,TGTGCCAGCTCACCCTCGACAGGGATCGTAAATGAGCAGTTCTTC